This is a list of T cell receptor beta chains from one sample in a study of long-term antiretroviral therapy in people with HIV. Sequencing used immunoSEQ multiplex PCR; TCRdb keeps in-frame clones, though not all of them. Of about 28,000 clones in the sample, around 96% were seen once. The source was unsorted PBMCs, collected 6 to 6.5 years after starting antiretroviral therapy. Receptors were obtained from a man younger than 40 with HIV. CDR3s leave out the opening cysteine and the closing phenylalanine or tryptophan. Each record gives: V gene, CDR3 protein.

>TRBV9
ASSARDSLSYNEQF
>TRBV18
ASSPGTARELF
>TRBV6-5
ASQVGGGYGYT
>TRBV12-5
ASGYRGGAGETQY
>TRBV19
ASSTGWTDTQY
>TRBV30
AWSTLGTGGTEAF
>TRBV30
ALSGLLEAF
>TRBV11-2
ASSFRDFPTYEQY
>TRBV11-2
ASSSGWNTEAF
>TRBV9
ASSVGGTDTQY
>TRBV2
ASSPTGYEQY
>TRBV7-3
ASSLTGRTEAF
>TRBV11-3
ANGFSGREYGYT
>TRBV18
ASSPLFQGNTEAF
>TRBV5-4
ASSLSGGSGNTIY